The 18 T cell receptor beta chains in this list originate from one sample, sequenced in a study of PD-1 blockade in classical Hodgkin lymphoma. Time point indicated: cycle 4 day 1 (C4D1), after around six weeks of nivolumab. Relapse after autologous stem cell transplantation occurred in every patient, and brentuximab vedotin exposure varied. Repertoires were generated with immunoSEQ multiplex PCR, while TCRdb's copy carries only in-frame clones and drops some. This table holds more than 95,000 clones, roughly nine tenths found once. The source material was peripheral blood mononuclear cells (PBMCs), sampled before the fourth cycle of nivolumab. The receptors shown here come from a human donor with classical Hodgkin lymphoma.

The chain joins TRBV29-1 to TRBJ2-2; D may be TRBD1 or TRBD2 (5 bases each). Germline V gene data show CDR1 as SQVTM and CDR2 as ANQGSEA. V dropped 5 bases and J dropped 6 bases, with 10 bases sitting between them. This CDR3 spans 12 amino acids. CDR3 loop: CSVSWGSGELFF. The CDR3 region has the DNA TGCAGCGTTTCTTGGGGGTCCGGGGAGCTGTTTTTT.

This clone appeared a single time. The rearrangement joins TRBV7-2 to TRBJ1-2; no firm D call. The V gene lost 2 bases and the J gene lost 6 bases, with 16 bases spanning the gap. This CDR3 has 15 residues. Germline V gene lookup returns CDR1 SGHTA and CDR2 FQGNSA. CDR3 sequence reads: CASSLLIGRWDGYTF. The CDR3 DNA reads as TGTGCCAGCAGCTTACTGATAGGGCGGTGGGATGGCTACACCTTC.

The chain employs TRBV11-2 and TRBJ2-7; possible D gene TRBD1, 6 bases. This CDR3 contains 16 residues. Germline values: CDR1 SGHAT, CDR2 FQNNGV. Trimming stripped 0 bases from V and 1 base from J, with 13 bases between. The CDR3 region is CASSLDRTQGSYEQYF. CDR3 in DNA: TGTGCCAGCAGCTTAGATCGGACTCAGGGGTCCTACGAGCAGTACTTC.

This chain joins TRBV6-1 and TRBJ1-3, with a tentative D call TRBD1 (5 bases). The CDR3 sequence is 14 residues long. Germline lookup yields CDR1 MNHNS and CDR2 SASEGT. Trimming shortened V by 3 bases and J by 6 bases, and 12 bases separated the two germline ends. CDR3 sequence: CASSDFGGENTIYF. The CDR3 nucleotides read TGTGCCAGCAGTGATTTTGGGGGAGAAAACACCATATATTTT.

V is TRBV10-1 and J is TRBJ2-2; 9 bases align to TRBD1. There are 17 residues in the CDR3. In germline, CDR1 is WNHNN, CDR2 SYGVQD (reference sequence). V lost 4 bases, J lost 5 bases, and 11 bases stayed unmatched. The CDR3 DNA is TGCGCCAGCAGTGGATTCCGGGGACAGGGAAGGACCGGGGAGCTGTTTTTT. It translates to CASSGFRGQGRTGELFF.

The chain employs TRBV18 and TRBJ2-7; TRBD1 might be the D (6 bases). The V gene lost 3 bases and the J gene lost 7 bases, with 10 bases spanning the gap. CDR1 KGHSH and CDR2 LQKENI come from the germline V gene. The CDR3 length is 12 residues. As DNA, the CDR3 is TGTGCCAGCTCACCCAGCACAGGGGAGCAGTACTTC. Protein product: CASSPSTGEQYF.

V is TRBV30 and J is TRBJ2-7; the D gene could be TRBD1 or TRBD2 (6 bases each). Per the germline V gene, CDR1 is GTSNPN and CDR2 is SVGIG (reference sequence). Trimming left V 0 bases short and J 6 bases short, with 15 bases between. The CDR3 has 14 amino acids. The CDR3 is CAWSVGPGEVEQYF. CDR3 coding DNA: TGTGCCTGGAGTGTAGGTCCAGGGGAGGTCGAGCAGTACTTC.

The chain joins TRBV10-3 to TRBJ2-1; D assignment may be TRBD1 or TRBD2 (6 bases each). CDR3 length equals 16 residues. In germline, CDR1 is ENHRY, CDR2 SYGVKD. The V end was cut by 4 bases, the J end by 8 bases, with 21 bases between. CDR3 sequence: CAISVSEAPGGDEQFF. Here the CDR3 DNA reads TGTGCCATCAGTGTATCTGAGGCGCCCGGGGGCGATGAGCAGTTCTTC.

The chain employs TRBV2 and TRBJ2-3; the match to TRBD2 covers 13 bases. The CDR3 extends over 18 amino acids. Germline assignment: CDR1 SNHLY and CDR2 FYNNEI. J gave up 2 bases and V 1 base, and 6 bases lay outside the gene matches. CDR3 residues: CASSEVRGTSGITDTQYF. The CDR3 region has the DNA TGTGCCAGCAGTGAAGTGAGAGGGACTAGCGGGATCACAGATACGCAGTATTTT.

The chain has TRBV5-4 and TRBJ2-7, with 7 bases fitting TRBD1. CDR1 SGHNT and CDR2 YYREEE come from the germline V gene (reference sequence). V shed 4 bases, J shed 0 bases, and the junction held 4 bases outside the gene matches. The CDR3 loop spans 14 amino acids. CDR3 coding DNA: TGTGCCAGCAGCCCGGGACAGAGCTCCTACGAGCAGTACTTC. It translates to CASSPGQSSYEQYF.

The V and J genes are TRBV21-1 and TRBJ2-2. TRBV21-1 is flagged as a pseudogene. This CDR3 has 13 amino acids. CDR3 coding DNA: TGTGCCAGCAGCAAACAGGAGACCGGGGAGCTGTTTTTT. It is translated as CASSKQETGELFF.

The chain is built from TRBV5-6 and TRBJ1-1, with D perhaps TRBD1 (5 bases). With 0 bases removed from V and 5 bases from J, the gap between germline ends came to 17 bases. The germline V gene has CDR1 SGHDT and CDR2 YYEEEE. The CDR3 covers 16 residues. The CDR3: CASSLVSARGITEAFF. CDR3 DNA: TGTGCCAGCAGCTTGGTGTCGGCGCGGGGCATAACTGAAGCTTTCTTT.

The chain has TRBV6-5 and TRBJ2-1, with D possibly TRBD2 on 6 matching bases. CDR1 is MNHEY and CDR2 is SVGAGI in the germline V gene. The CDR3 covers 15 residues. V was cut by 2 bases and J by 6 bases, with 14 bases left in between. CDR3 nucleotides: TGTGCCAGCAGTTACAGCGGAGGGGCCCCCAATGAGCAGTTCTTC. Translating gives CASSYSGGAPNEQFF.

The chain recombines TRBV7-2 with TRBJ1-5; D call uncertain. V was cut by 5 bases and J by 0 bases, with 5 bases left in between. Germline V lookup: CDR1 SGHTA, CDR2 FQGNSA. This CDR3 spans 13 amino acids. The CDR3 protein is CASSANSNQPQHF. The CDR3, as DNA: TGTGCCAGCAGCGCCAATAGCAATCAGCCCCAGCATTTT. Full variable domain (outside the CDR3, taken from reference TRBV7-2 and TRBJ1-5): GAGVSQSPSNKVTEKGKDVELRCDPISGHTALYWYRQSLGQGLEFLIYFQGNSAPDKSGLPSDRFSAERTGGSVSTLTIQRTQQEDSAVYLCASSANSNQPQHFGDGTRLSIL.

The chain uses TRBV30 and TRBJ2-4; 12 bases are shared with TRBD2. The V gene end was trimmed by 8 bases and the J gene end by 8 bases; junction bases not matched to a gene: 10. The V gene's germline CDR1 is GTSNPN and CDR2 SVGIG (reference sequence). The CDR3 length is 14 residues. CDR3 region: CAGGSGLAGYIQYF. For the CDR3, the DNA is TGTGCCGGGGGTTCTGGACTAGCGGGGTACATTCAGTACTTC.

As DNA, the CDR3 is TGTGCCAGCAGCTTAAAACACTCGTACCAAGAGACCCAGTACTTC. Its protein is CASSLKHSYQETQYF. J is TRBJ2-5 and V is TRBV11-3; D unresolved. The CDR3 covers 15 residues. Trimming cost V 2 bases and J 0 bases, with 10 bases left between them. From germline, CDR1 is SGHNT and CDR2 YENEEA.

This clone was counted only a few times. This chain uses TRBV27 with TRBJ1-5; possible D gene TRBD1, 5 bases. Trimming took off 3 bases at V and 7 bases at J, with 13 bases between the two ends. CDR1 and CDR2 (germline): MNHEY, SMNVEV (reference sequence). The CDR3 is made up of 14 amino acids. CDR3 DNA sequence: TGTGCCAGCAGTTTGGAGGGGCCCAGGCAGCCCCAGCATTTT. Translated, it gives CASSLEGPRQPQHF.

The rearrangement links TRBV11-3 to TRBJ2-1; no firm D call. The germline V and J ends were trimmed by 5 bases and 2 bases, with 16 bases remaining between them. The germline V gene encodes CDR1 SGHNT and CDR2 YENEEA. The CDR3 extends over 16 amino acids. CDR3 sequence reads: CASSLFGLAAYNEQFF. For the CDR3, the DNA is TGTGCCAGCAGCCTCTTTGGTCTGGCGGCCTACAATGAGCAGTTCTTC.